These 9 T cell receptor beta chains were all obtained from the same sample, sequenced in a study of early T cells in non-severe SARS-CoV-2 infection. TCRdb processed the 5' RACE reads anew with MiXCR; each CDR3 protein has one entry. The table has more than 85,000 distinct CDR3 sequences, less than 15% seen once. The sample taken for sequencing was whole blood. These receptors came from an adult who was a healthcare worker with PCR-confirmed SARS-CoV-2 infection or an uninfected control (not recorded which).

Of note for this clonotype: This may stem from a read error, because a much larger clone lies one nucleotide away. J is TRBJ1-1 and V is TRBV27; 8 nucleotides agree with TRBD1. Per the germline V gene, CDR1 is MNHEY and CDR2 is SMNVEV (reference sequence). There are 15 residues in the CDR3. CDR3 in amino acids: CDSSTQSTGATEAFF. The DNA of the CDR3 is TGTGACAGCAGTACCCAATCGACAGGGGCAACTGAAGCTTTCTTT.

This clonotype appeared many times. This sequence joins TRBV28 and TRBJ2-2; D unresolved. V lost 1 base and J 0 bases, leaving 3 bases between the germline ends. The CDR3 length is 14 residues. CDR1 is MDHEN, CDR2 SYDVKM, per germline. CDR3 protein: CASSLFANTGELFF. The CDR3 nucleotides are TGTGCCAGCAGTTTATTTGCGAACACCGGGGAGCTGTTTTTT.

The chain recombines TRBV4-2 with TRBJ2-1, with 10 bases lining up with TRBD2. V was clipped by 5 bases and J by 8 bases; unmatched bases: 9. This CDR3 has 15 residues. The germline V gene encodes CDR1 LGHNA and CDR2 YNFKEQ. The CDR3 DNA is TGTGCCAGCAGCGGGGCTAGCGGGAGTTGGGATGAGCAGTTCTTC. It encodes CASSGASGSWDEQFF.

Ten or more counts support this clonotype. This chain links TRBV5-5 with TRBJ1-5; 9 bases match TRBD1. This CDR3 contains 14 residues. After removal of 2 bases from V and 10 bases from J, the junction contained 7 bases not matched to a gene. Germline lookup yields CDR1 SGHKS and CDR2 YYEKEE (reference sequence). The DNA for the CDR3 is TGTGCCAGCAGCTTAAGGGACAGGGTTTCCCCCCAGCATTTT. Its translation: CASSLRDRVSPQHF.

This clonotype was counted at least ten times. V gene TRBV3-1 combines with J gene TRBJ2-3; the D is unclear. CDR3 length: 12 amino acids. Germline assignment: CDR1 LGHDT and CDR2 YNNKEL (reference sequence). V was clipped by 1 base and J by 9 bases, with 8 bases between them. CDR3 nucleotides: TGTGCCAGCAGCCAAGTCGCGCTAACGCAGTATTTT. It yields the protein CASSQVALTQYF.

This clonotype was seen repeatedly, ten times or more. V and J are TRBV7-9 and TRBJ2-5; the D gene is possibly TRBD1 (6 bases). The V end lost 5 bases, the J end lost 2 bases, and 12 bases lay between the germline ends. Germline V gene sequence: CDR1 SEHNR, CDR2 FQNEAQ (reference sequence). The CDR3 runs 14 residues. The CDR3 nucleotides read TGTGCCAGCAGCCGAGGACAGAATCAAGAGACCCAGTACTTC. Residues: CASSRGQNQETQYF.

V and J are TRBV2 and TRBJ2-7, with D tentatively TRBD2 (5 bases). Germline CDR1 SNHLY, CDR2 FYNNEI. This CDR3 spans 14 amino acids. The V and J ends lost 4 bases and 6 bases respectively, with 16 bases between them. The CDR3 loop reads CASSAETLASEQYF. The CDR3 nucleotides read TGTGCCAGCAGTGCCGAAACTCTAGCTTCCGAGCAGTACTTC.

There are many counts of this clonotype. This chain joins TRBV12-3 or TRBV12-4 and TRBJ2-7; 7 bases map to TRBD2. The CDR3 totals 12 residues. The CDR3: CALSGGYYEQYF. DNA of the CDR3: TGTGCTCTCTCGGGGGGTTACTACGAGCAGTACTTC.

The chain combines TRBV6-2 or TRBV6-3 with TRBJ1-2; D might be TRBD1 (6 bases). The CDR3 is 15 residues long. Trimming cost V 2 bases and J 7 bases, with 17 bases left between them. Germline V gene sequence: CDR1 MNHEY, CDR2 SVGEGT. CDR3 region: CASSYRNTGLVGYTF. In DNA, the CDR3 is TGTGCCAGCAGTTACCGGAATACAGGGTTGGTTGGCTACACCTTC.